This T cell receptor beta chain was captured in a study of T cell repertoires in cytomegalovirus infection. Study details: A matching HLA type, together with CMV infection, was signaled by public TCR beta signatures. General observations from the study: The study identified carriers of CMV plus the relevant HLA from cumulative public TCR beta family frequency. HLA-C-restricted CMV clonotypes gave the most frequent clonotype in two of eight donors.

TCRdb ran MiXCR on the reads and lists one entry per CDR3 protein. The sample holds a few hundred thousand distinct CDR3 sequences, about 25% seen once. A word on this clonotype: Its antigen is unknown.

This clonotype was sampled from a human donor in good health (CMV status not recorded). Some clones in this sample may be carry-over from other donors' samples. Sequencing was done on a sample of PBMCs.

The CDR3 nucleotides read TGTGCCAGCGGAAGGACAGGGATCTACGAGCAGTACTTC. Its protein is CASGRTGIYEQYF. The rearrangement links TRBV12-3 or TRBV12-4 to TRBJ2-7; 8 positions agree with TRBD1. The CDR3 contains 13 residues. Unmatched junction bases numbered 6, after V lost 8 bases and J lost 3 bases.